The source of this T cell receptor beta chain is a study of Ad26.COV2.S vaccination and SARS-CoV-2 variants. Germline CDR1 SGHRS, CDR2 YFSETQ. This CDR3 has 12 residues. V was clipped by 6 bases and J by 0 bases, with 4 bases between them. The data were produced by immunoSEQ multiplex PCR, yet TCRdb's version contains in-frame clones alone and is incomplete. The table includes more than 300,000 clones, 85% to 90% detected once. This sample's treatment: roughly 19 received Ad26.COV2.S at low or high dose, single or two shots; 5 received placebo; per-sample allocation not given. Material that was analyzed had been drawn on day 63 after the first vaccine or placebo injection.

The origin of this receptor is a person between 18 and 60 years old who received the Ad26.COV2.S COVID-19 vaccine or a placebo. Specimen: peripheral blood, collected in a trial of Ad26.COV2.S vaccine versus placebo. This chain connects TRBV5-1 to TRBJ1-3; no clear D. CDR3 bases: TGCGCCAGCACCTCCTCTGGAAACACCATATATTTT. It yields the protein CASTSSGNTIYF.